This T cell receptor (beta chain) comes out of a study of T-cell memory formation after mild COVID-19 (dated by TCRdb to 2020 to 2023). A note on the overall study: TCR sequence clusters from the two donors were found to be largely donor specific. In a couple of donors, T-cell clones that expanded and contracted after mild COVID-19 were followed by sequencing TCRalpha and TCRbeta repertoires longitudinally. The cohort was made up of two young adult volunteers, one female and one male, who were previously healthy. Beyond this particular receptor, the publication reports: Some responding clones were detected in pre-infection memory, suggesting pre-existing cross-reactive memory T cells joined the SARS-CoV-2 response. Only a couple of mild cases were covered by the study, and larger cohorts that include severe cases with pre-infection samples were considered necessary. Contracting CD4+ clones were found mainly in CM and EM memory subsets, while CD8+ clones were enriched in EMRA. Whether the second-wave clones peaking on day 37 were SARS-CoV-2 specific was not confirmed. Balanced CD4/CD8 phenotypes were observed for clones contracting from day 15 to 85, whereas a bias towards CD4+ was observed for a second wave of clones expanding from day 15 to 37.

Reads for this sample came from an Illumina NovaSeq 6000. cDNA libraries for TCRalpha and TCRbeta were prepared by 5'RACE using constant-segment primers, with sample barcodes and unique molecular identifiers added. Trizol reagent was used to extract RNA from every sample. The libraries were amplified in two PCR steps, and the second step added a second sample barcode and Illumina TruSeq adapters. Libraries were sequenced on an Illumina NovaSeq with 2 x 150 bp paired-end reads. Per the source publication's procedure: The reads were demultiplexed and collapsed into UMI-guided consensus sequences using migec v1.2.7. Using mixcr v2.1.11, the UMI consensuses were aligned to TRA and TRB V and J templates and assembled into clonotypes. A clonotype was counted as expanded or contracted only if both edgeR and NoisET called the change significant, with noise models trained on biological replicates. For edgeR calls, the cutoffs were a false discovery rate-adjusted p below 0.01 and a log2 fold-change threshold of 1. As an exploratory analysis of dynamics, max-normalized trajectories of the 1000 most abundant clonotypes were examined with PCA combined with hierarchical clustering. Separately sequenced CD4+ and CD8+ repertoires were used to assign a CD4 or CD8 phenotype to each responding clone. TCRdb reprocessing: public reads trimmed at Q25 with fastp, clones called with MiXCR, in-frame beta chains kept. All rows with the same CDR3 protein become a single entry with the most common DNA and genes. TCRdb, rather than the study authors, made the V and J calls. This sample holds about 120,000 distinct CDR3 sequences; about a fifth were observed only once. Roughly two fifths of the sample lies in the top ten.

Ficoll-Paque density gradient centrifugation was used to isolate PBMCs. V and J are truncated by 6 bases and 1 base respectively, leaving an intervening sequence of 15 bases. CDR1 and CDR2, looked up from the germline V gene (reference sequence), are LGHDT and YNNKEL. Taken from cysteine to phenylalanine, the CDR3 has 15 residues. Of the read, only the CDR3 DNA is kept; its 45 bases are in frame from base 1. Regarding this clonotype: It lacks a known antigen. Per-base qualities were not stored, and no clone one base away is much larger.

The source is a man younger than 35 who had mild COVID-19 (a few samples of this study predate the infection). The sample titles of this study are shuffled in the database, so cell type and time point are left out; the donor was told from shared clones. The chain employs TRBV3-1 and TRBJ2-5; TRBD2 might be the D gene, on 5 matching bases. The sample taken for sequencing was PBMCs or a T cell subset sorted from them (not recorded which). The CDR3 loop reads CASSRVGESQETQYF. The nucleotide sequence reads TGTGCCAGCAGTCGAGTTGGGGAGAGCCAAGAGACCCAGTACTTC.